What follows are 24 T cell receptor beta chains derived from one specimen sequenced in a study of T-cell reconstitution after alpha-beta-depleted transplantation in children. Unique molecular identifiers were incorporated when the TCRbeta library was constructed. A single record per CDR3 protein comes from TCRdb applying MiXCR to the PCR reads. The top ten hold approximately 4.2% of the sample, which has around 340,000 distinct CDR3 sequences, 13% seen once. This material consisted of PBMCs, taken from the stem cell graft. The receptors here all came from a human donor who donated a stem cell graft to a child with Fanconi anemia.

The gene calls are TRBV7-8 and TRBJ2-7; maybe TRBD1 (6 bases). V gave up 5 bases and J gave up 6 bases, with 11 bases separating them. This CDR3 is 12 amino acids long. Germline CDR1 reads SGHVS; CDR2 reads FQNEAQ. The CDR3 region has the DNA TGTGCCAGCAGCCTACCAGGGGTCGAGCAGTACGTC. Its protein is CASSLPGVEQYV.

This clonotype was found a few times. V gene TRBV21-1 combines with J gene TRBJ2-7; the D call in the table, TRBD1, was not verified against the DNA. TRBV21-1 is termed a pseudogene. The CDR3 has 19 amino acids. CDR3 amino acids: CASSVYPGQAPKAAYEQYV. DNA for the CDR3: TGTGCCAGCAGCGTGTACCCGGGACAGGCTCCGAAGGCGGCCTACGAGCAGTACGTC.

This clonotype was recorded at least ten times. This sequence joins TRBV28 and TRBJ2-4; D is undetermined. The CDR3 consists of 17 residues. CDR1 is MDHEN, CDR2 SYDVKM, per germline. V was trimmed by 2 bases and J by 3 bases, leaving 17 bases between them. Here the CDR3 DNA reads TGTGCCAGCAGTTTAGTACAGATCTGGAGTGTCAAAAACATTCAGTACTTC. This translates into CASSLVQIWSVKNIQYF.

The chain is built from TRBV12-3 or TRBV12-4 and TRBJ2-7, with D unresolved. This CDR3 has 13 amino acids. V was trimmed by 2 bases and J by 5 bases, leaving 10 bases between them. The CDR3 protein is CASSLLGSDEQYF. CDR3 bases: TGTGCCAGCAGTTTACTGGGAAGCGACGAGCAGTACTTC.

This clonotype was detected many times. The V and J genes are TRBV12-3 or TRBV12-4 and TRBJ1-5; possibly TRBD1 for D (5 bases). The CDR3 contains 13 residues. Trimming removed 8 bases at V and 3 bases at J, with 11 bases between. CDR3 residues: CASGREANQPQHF. The CDR3 DNA reads as TGTGCCAGCGGCAGGGAGGCCAATCAGCCCCAGCATTTT.

The V and J genes are TRBV20-1 and TRBJ2-5; 7 bases align to TRBD1. The CDR3 is 14 residues long. V lost 4 bases to trimming and J lost 2 bases; unmatched junction nucleotides: 7. Germline values: CDR1 DFQATT, CDR2 SNEGSKA (reference sequence). The CDR3 sequence: CSAITTGPQETQYF. The CDR3 DNA follows: TGCAGTGCTATAACGACAGGGCCTCAAGAGACCCAGTACTTC.

This clonotype was observed a handful of times. CDR3 nucleotide sequence: TGCGCCAGCAGCCAAGATCTATTTAGGGGAGGGGATGAAAAACTGTTTTTT. Translated: CASSQDLFRGGDEKLFF. V is TRBV4-3 and J is TRBJ1-4; the D gene is possibly TRBD1 (5 bases). Trimming removed 0 bases at V and 6 bases at J, with 17 bases between. Germline V CDR1 and CDR2: LGHNA, YSLEER. The CDR3 extends over 17 amino acids.

The rearrangement joins TRBV11-3 to TRBJ2-5, with D uncertain. Trimming left V 6 bases short and J 0 bases short, with 11 bases between. The CDR3 totals 14 residues. Germline CDR1 and CDR2: SGHNT and YENEEA. For the CDR3, the DNA is TGTGCCAGCAGTACGAGTACTCACCAAGAGACCCAGTACTTC. Its translation is CASSTSTHQETQYF.

V gene TRBV5-1 combines with J gene TRBJ1-2; 8 positions agree with TRBD1. The V and J ends lost 1 base and 7 bases, in that order; junction bases with no gene match: 6. CDR3 size: 14 residues. CDR1 is SGHRS, CDR2 YFSETQ, per germline. The CDR3 DNA is TGCGCCAGCAGCTTGCCGGACAGGGTTGGTGGCTACACCTTC. Its translation is CASSLPDRVGGYTF.

This sequence joins TRBV3-1 and TRBJ1-3; no firm D call. This CDR3 is built from 16 residues. Germline V lookup: CDR1 LGHDT, CDR2 YNNKEL (reference sequence). Trimming shortened V by 0 bases and J by 3 bases, and 12 bases separated the two germline ends. In nucleotides, the CDR3 is TGTGCCAGCAGCCAAGATAAACGCCTCCGTGGAAACACCATATATTTT. Its protein product is CASSQDKRLRGNTIYF.

This chain links TRBV7-8 with TRBJ2-5, with D possibly being TRBD1 (5 bases). V was trimmed by 5 bases and J by 3 bases, leaving 16 bases between them. The CDR3 is made up of 15 amino acids. Germline assignment: CDR1 SGHVS and CDR2 FQNEAQ. CDR3 nucleotides: TGTGCCAGCAGCCCCAATGGGCTAGGGGAAGAGACCCAGTACTTC. This translates into CASSPNGLGEETQYF.

This clonotype appeared many times. The chain couples TRBV12-3 or TRBV12-4 to TRBJ2-1, with 9 bases that match TRBD1. This CDR3 spans 15 amino acids. With V trimmed by 3 bases and J by 5 bases, 5 bases remained unmatched. The CDR3 nucleotides read TGTGCCAGCAGTTTGCTCGGACAGGGGAACAATGAGCAGTTCTTC. Translated: CASSLLGQGNNEQFF.

A few counts support this clonotype. The gene calls are TRBV4-3 and TRBJ2-3; TRBD2 matches 7 bases. J lost 2 bases, V lost 1 base, and 9 bases had no gene match. The CDR3 is 17 amino acids. CDR1 and CDR2 (germline): LGHNA, YSLEER. CDR3 sequence: CASSQGVAGEFTDTQYF. The CDR3 nucleotides read TGCGCCAGCAGCCAAGGTGTGGCGGGGGAGTTCACAGATACGCAGTATTTT.

The sample holds many counts of this clonotype. V usage is TRBV7-2 and J usage is TRBJ2-1; TRBD1 matches at 7 bases. There are 15 residues in the CDR3. V gave up 5 bases and J gave up 0 bases; unmatched junction bases: 4. CDR1 and CDR2 from the germline V gene are SGHTA and FQGNSA. The DNA for the CDR3 is TGTGCCAGCAGCCGACAGGGCTTCTCCTACAATGAGCAGTTCTTC. Translation gives CASSRQGFSYNEQFF.

This chain joins TRBV6-5 and TRBJ1-2; D is undetermined. The germline V gene has CDR1 MNHEY and CDR2 SVGAGI. V lost 4 bases to trimming and J lost 13 bases, with 16 bases between them. This CDR3 is 12 amino acids long. The CDR3 here is CASSSLGQAPTF. CDR3 bases: TGTGCCAGCAGTTCACTCGGGCAAGCCCCCACCTTC.

V gene TRBV6-1 combines with J gene TRBJ1-6; D remains unclear. CDR1 and CDR2 (germline): MNHNS, SASEGT. The CDR3 has 13 amino acids. Deletions cut 2 bases from V and 10 bases from J, with 9 bases between. CDR3 DNA sequence: TGTGCCAGCAGTGAATCCGGGCGGTCACCCCTCCACTTT. It is translated as CASSESGRSPLHF.

The V call is TRBV7-1, the J call TRBJ2-7, with D perhaps TRBD1 or TRBD2 (6 bases each). TRBV7-1 is sorted into the ORF group, with uncertain function. The CDR3 length is 13 residues. Trimming cost V 3 bases and J 3 bases, with 9 bases left between them. In nucleotides, the CDR3 is TGTGCCAGCAGCTCCGGGGGCCTCTACGAGCAGTACTTC. Translation gives CASSSGGLYEQYF.

The V gene is TRBV11-1, the J gene TRBJ2-5, with TRBD2 matching 11 bases. The J segment lost 5 bases and the V segment lost 7 bases, leaving 3 bases of the junction unmatched. Germline V gene sequence: CDR1 SGHAT, CDR2 FQDESV (reference sequence). The CDR3 consists of 13 residues. The CDR3 loop is CASKGLAGETQYF. The CDR3 DNA reads as TGTGCCAGCAAAGGACTAGCGGGCGAGACCCAGTACTTC.

This clonotype was found many times. The chain employs TRBV5-5 and TRBJ2-5; D is unresolved. The CDR3 covers 11 residues. The germline V gene has CDR1 SGHKS and CDR2 YYEKEE (reference sequence). Deletions cut 2 bases from V and 7 bases from J, with 6 bases between. The DNA for the CDR3 is TGTGCCAGCAGCTTAGATTGGACCCAGTACTTC. This sequence encodes CASSLDWTQYF.

This chain uses TRBV29-1 with TRBJ1-1, with 7 bases that match TRBD1. This CDR3 comprises 13 residues. Looked up from germline, CDR1 is SQVTM and CDR2 is ANQGSEA. V trimming: 7 bases; J trimming: 0 bases; junction bases outside the gene matches: 5. The CDR3 region has the DNA TGCAGCGCTCGACAGGGCATGAACACTGAAGCTTTCTTT. This translates into CSARQGMNTEAFF.

This clonotype was seen a few times. The rearrangement uses TRBV12-3 or TRBV12-4 and TRBJ2-3; D may be TRBD2 (6 bases). The CDR3 spans 14 residues. The ends were cut back, 3 bases at V and 6 bases at J, with 13 bases in the middle. CDR3 loop: CASSLGGVVDTQYF. CDR3 bases: TGTGCCAGCAGTTTGGGAGGCGTCGTTGATACGCAGTATTTT.

In its sample, this clonotype was seen a few times. V and J are TRBV5-1 and TRBJ2-5, with 7 bases matching TRBD1. The germline gives CDR1 SGHRS, CDR2 YFSETQ. V shed 0 bases and J 0 bases; nucleotides not matched to a gene: 5. This CDR3 has 16 amino acids. The chain's CDR3 is CASSLAGQGDQETQYF. As DNA, the CDR3 is TGCGCCAGCAGCTTGGCCGGGCAGGGGGACCAAGAGACCCAGTACTTC.

This clonotype occurred a few times. V gene TRBV20-1 combines with J gene TRBJ2-1; D unresolved. The CDR3 has 14 amino acids. V was cut by 5 bases and J by 1 base, with 12 bases left in between. In germline, CDR1 is DFQATT, CDR2 SNEGSKA (reference sequence). CDR3 in DNA: TGCAGTGCTCTTGACGGACGGTCCTACAATGAGCAGTTCTTC. This gives the protein CSALDGRSYNEQFF.

The chain links TRBV20-1 to TRBJ1-1; 7 nucleotides match TRBD1. V was clipped by 2 bases and J by 4 bases; unmatched bases: 10. This CDR3 contains 15 residues. The germline V gene has CDR1 DFQATT and CDR2 SNEGSKA (reference sequence). The CDR3, as DNA: TGCAGTGCTAGAAAAGGCGACAGGGCCAGCACTGAAGCTTTCTTT. Its protein is CSARKGDRASTEAFF.